This record looks at one TCR beta chain sequence and its context. Its cognate antigen is unknown. The same CDR3 is also encoded by other DNA sequences in this sample. The sample originates from a study of T cell responses to AZD1222 COVID-19 vaccine. CDR3 size: 12 residues. V lost 2 bases to trimming and J lost 4 bases, with 6 bases between them. From germline, CDR1 is SGHRS and CDR2 YFSETQ. Study-wide results and limits: Clonal diversity was possibly underestimated, and the donors were mostly white British, with more females.

Sequencing was performed with immunoSEQ multiplex PCR; in TCRdb, only in-frame clones are kept and a portion is missing. The sample consists of roughly 140,000 clones, roughly 93% of them appearing once. This clonotype was sampled from an adult who received the AZD1222 COVID-19 vaccine. The sequencing here drew on peripheral blood, taken 28 days after the second AZD1222 dose. V and J are TRBV5-1 and TRBJ1-1; no reliable D call. CDR3 amino acids: CASSFTGTEAFF. The CDR3 bases are TGCGCCAGCAGCTTCACGGGCACTGAAGCTTTCTTT.